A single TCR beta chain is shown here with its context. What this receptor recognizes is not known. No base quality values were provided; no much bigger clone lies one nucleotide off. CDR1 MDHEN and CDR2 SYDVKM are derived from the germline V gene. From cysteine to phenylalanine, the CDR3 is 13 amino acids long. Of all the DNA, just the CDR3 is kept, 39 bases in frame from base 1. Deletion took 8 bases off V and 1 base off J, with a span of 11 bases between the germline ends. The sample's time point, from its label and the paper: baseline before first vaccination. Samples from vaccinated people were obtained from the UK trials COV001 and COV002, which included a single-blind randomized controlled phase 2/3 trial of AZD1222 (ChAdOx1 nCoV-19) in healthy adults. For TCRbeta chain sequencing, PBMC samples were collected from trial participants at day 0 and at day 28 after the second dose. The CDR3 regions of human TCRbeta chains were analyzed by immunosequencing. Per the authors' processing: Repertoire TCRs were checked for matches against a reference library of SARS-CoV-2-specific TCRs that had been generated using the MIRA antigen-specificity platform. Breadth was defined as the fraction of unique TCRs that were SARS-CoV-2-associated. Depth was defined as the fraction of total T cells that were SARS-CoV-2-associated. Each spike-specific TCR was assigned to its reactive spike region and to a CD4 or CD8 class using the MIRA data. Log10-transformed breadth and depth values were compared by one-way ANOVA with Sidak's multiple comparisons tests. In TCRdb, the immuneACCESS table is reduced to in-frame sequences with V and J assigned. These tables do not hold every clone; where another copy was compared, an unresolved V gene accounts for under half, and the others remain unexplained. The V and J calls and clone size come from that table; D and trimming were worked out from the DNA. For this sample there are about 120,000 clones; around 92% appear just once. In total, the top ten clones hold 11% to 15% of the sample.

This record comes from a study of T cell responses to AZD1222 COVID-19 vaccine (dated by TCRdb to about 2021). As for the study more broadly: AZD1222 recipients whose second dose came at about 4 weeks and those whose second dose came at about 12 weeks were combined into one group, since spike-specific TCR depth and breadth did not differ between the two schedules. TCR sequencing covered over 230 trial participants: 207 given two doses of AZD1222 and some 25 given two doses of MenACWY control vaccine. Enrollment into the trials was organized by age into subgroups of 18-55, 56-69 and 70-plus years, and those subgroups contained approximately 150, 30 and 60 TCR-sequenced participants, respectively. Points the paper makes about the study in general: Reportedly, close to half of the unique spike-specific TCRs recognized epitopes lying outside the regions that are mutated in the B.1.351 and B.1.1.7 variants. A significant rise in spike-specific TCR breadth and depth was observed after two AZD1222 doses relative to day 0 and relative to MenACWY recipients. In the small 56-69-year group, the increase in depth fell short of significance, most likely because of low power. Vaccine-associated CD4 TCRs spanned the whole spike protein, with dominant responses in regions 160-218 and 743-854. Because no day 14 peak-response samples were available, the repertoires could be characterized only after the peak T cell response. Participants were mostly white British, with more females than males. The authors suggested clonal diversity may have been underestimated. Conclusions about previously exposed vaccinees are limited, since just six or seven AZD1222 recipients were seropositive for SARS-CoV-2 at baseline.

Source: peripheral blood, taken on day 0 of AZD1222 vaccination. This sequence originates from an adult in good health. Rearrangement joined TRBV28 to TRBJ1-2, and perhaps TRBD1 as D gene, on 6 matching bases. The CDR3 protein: CASRTANNYGYTF. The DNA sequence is TGTGCCAGCCGGACAGCGAATAACTATGGCTACACCTTC.